Below, 15 T cell receptor beta chains from the same sample are listed, as sequenced in a study of Siglec-9 on CD8 T cells in melanoma. Generated by immunoSEQ multiplex PCR, the TCRdb table keeps only in-frame clones and is missing some. Among approximately 35,000 clones listed, around 82% were seen once. Material for sequencing was Siglec-9- CD8+ T cells sorted from blood. These receptor sequences come from a human donor in good health.

This clone occurred a few times. The rearrangement joins TRBV29-1 to TRBJ1-1; no definite D call. Germline V gives CDR1 SQVTM, CDR2 ANQGSEA. CDR3 length equals 11 residues. V shed 5 bases and J shed 5 bases, with 9 bases lying between them. The CDR3 DNA sequence: TGCAGCGTTCCGATTGGGACTGAAGCTTTCTTT. Translation gives CSVPIGTEAFF.

The rearrangement joins TRBV5-1 to TRBJ1-2; D perhaps matches TRBD1 (6 bases). V was shortened by 0 bases and J by 2 bases, with 8 bases between the two germline ends. The CDR3 covers 14 residues. Germline lookup yields CDR1 SGHRS and CDR2 YFSETQ. CDR3 sequence reads: CASSLEQGNYGYTF. DNA of the CDR3: TGCGCCAGCAGCTTGGAGCAGGGGAACTATGGCTACACCTTC.

This clone was counted once. The chain recombines TRBV19 with TRBJ2-5; 9 bases match TRBD2. The V segment lost 3 bases and the J segment 2 bases; nucleotides outside the gene matches: 7. This CDR3 has 16 residues. Per germline, CDR1 LNHDA and CDR2 SQIVND (reference sequence). CDR3 loop: CASSIRRLAAQETQYF. CDR3 DNA: TGTGCCAGTAGTATCCGAAGACTAGCGGCGCAAGAGACCCAGTACTTC.

The chain combines TRBV7-9 with TRBJ2-7, with a possible D match to TRBD1 (5 bases). CDR1 and CDR2 from the germline V gene are SEHNR and FQNEAQ (reference sequence). V lost 4 bases and J lost 3, with 10 bases in between. The CDR3 sequence is 13 residues long. For the CDR3, the DNA is TGTGCCAGCAGCTCGGACACTAACTACGAGCAGTACTTC. Its protein is CASSSDTNYEQYF. The full variable domain, rest sourced from reference TRBV7-9 and TRBJ2-7, is DTGVSQNPRHKITKRGQNVTFRCDPISEHNRLYWYRQTLGQGPEFLTYFQNEAQLEKSRLLSDRFSAERPKGSFSTLEIQRTEQGDSAMYLCASSSDTNYEQYFGPGTRLTVT.

CDR3 nucleotide sequence: TGCGCCAGCAGCCAATCGGCGGCGGGAGGTCGAGAGACCCAGTACTTC. This sequence encodes CASSQSAAGGRETQYF. V and J are TRBV4-1 and TRBJ2-5; TRBD2 matches 8 bases. J gave up 4 bases and V 2 bases, and 9 bases lay outside the gene matches. The CDR3 length is 16 residues. CDR1 and CDR2 (germline): MGHRA, YSYEKL.

The CDR3 here is CASSLESGHEQYF. Written as DNA, the CDR3 is TGTGCCAGCAGCCTTGAGTCCGGGCACGAGCAGTACTTC. The V call is TRBV13, the J call TRBJ2-7; D is unclear. The CDR3 length is 13 residues. V dropped 5 bases and J dropped 5 bases, with 13 bases sitting between them. CDR1 is PRHDT and CDR2 is FYEKMQ in the germline V gene (reference sequence). Full variable domain (missing parts from reference TRBV13 and TRBJ2-7): AAGVIQSPRHLIKEKRETATLKCYPIPRHDTVYWYQQGPGQDPQFLISFYEKMQSDKGSIPDRFSAQQFSDYHSELNMSSLELGDSALYFCASSLESGHEQYFGPGTRLTVT.

This clone was found once. This chain uses TRBV28 with TRBJ1-4; D is uncertain. The CDR3 is 14 residues long. The V end lost 3 bases, the J end lost 8 bases, and 13 bases lay between the germline ends. CDR1 is MDHEN and CDR2 is SYDVKM in the germline V gene. The CDR3 nucleotides are TGTGCCAGCAGTTTGCTGGGATCTAGCGAAAAACTGTTTTTT. Translating it yields CASSLLGSSEKLFF.

The chain uses TRBV7-8 and TRBJ2-5; 13 bases map to TRBD2. The ends lost 7 bases at V and 1 base at J; junction bases unmatched: 6. Germline CDR1 SGHVS, CDR2 FQNEAQ. This CDR3 has 16 residues. CDR3 region: CASTPGTSGAQETQYF. CDR3 bases: TGTGCCAGCACCCCCGGGACTAGCGGGGCCCAAGAGACCCAGTACTTC. The variable domain in full, with the rest retrieved from reference TRBV7-8 and TRBJ2-5, is GAGVSQSPRYKVAKRGQDVALRCDPISGHVSLFWYQQALGQGPEFLTYFQNEAQLDKSGLPSDRFFAERPEGSVSTLKIQRTQQEDSAVYLCASTPGTSGAQETQYFGPGTRLLVL.

V and J are TRBV27 and TRBJ2-1, with 8 bases that match TRBD2. The CDR3 runs 14 residues. Germline V gene sequence: CDR1 MNHEY, CDR2 SMNVEV (reference sequence). After removal of 2 bases from V and 6 bases from J, the junction contained 3 bases not matched to a gene. In nucleotides, the CDR3 is TGTGCCAGCAGTTTACAGCGGGAGACCAATGAGCAGTTCTTC. Protein product: CASSLQRETNEQFF.

The chain recombines TRBV15 with TRBJ1-1, with D perhaps matching TRBD1 (6 bases). Germline V gene data show CDR1 as LNHNV and CDR2 as YYDKDF (reference sequence). This CDR3 is built from 12 residues. Trimming shortened V by 4 bases and J by 3 bases, and 6 bases separated the two germline ends. The CDR3 DNA is TGTGCCACCAGCACAGGGGACACTGAAGCTTTCTTT. Translating it yields CATSTGDTEAFF. The whole variable domain, filled in from reference TRBV15 and TRBJ1-1, reads DAMVIQNPRYQVTQFGKPVTLSCSQTLNHNVMYWYQQKSSQAPKLLFHYYDKDFNNEADTPDNFQSRRPNTSFCFLDIRSPGLGDTAMYLCATSTGDTEAFFGQGTRLTVV.

This chain joins TRBV27 and TRBJ2-3; 8 nucleotides align to TRBD1. The J segment lost 2 bases and the V segment lost 2 bases, leaving 6 bases of the junction unmatched. This CDR3 contains 16 residues. The germline V gene encodes CDR1 MNHEY and CDR2 SMNVEV (reference sequence). The CDR3 here is CASSLAGTGLTDTQYF. Written as DNA, the CDR3 is TGTGCCAGCAGTTTAGCCGGGACAGGACTCACAGATACGCAGTATTTT.

In DNA, the CDR3 is TGTGCCAGCAGCCCGTTTGACCGCCTCCAGGGGTACGAGCAGTACTTC. It codes for CASSPFDRLQGYEQYF. The chain is built from TRBV14 and TRBJ2-7, with D tentatively TRBD1 (6 bases). This CDR3 spans 16 amino acids. Trimming removed 4 bases from V and 4 bases from J, with 20 bases in between. Germline CDR1 and CDR2: SGHDN and FVKESK.

The J gene is TRBJ1-2, the V gene TRBV9; no definite D call. Germline loops: CDR1 SGDLS, CDR2 YYNGEE. CDR3 size: 12 residues. Trimming pared 3 bases from V and 5 bases from J, leaving 8 bases between. The CDR3: CASSDSWYGYTF. The CDR3 coding sequence is TGTGCCAGCAGCGACAGTTGGTATGGCTACACCTTC.

V and J are TRBV29-1 and TRBJ1-2, with 10 bases identical to TRBD1. The CDR3 extends over 12 amino acids. Germline V gene lookup returns CDR1 SQVTM and CDR2 ANQGSEA. The V and J ends lost 6 bases and 8 bases, in that order; junction bases with no gene match: 6. The CDR3 DNA follows: TGCAGCGTCGACAGGGGGCCTAGAGGCTACACCTTC. Protein sequence: CSVDRGPRGYTF.

V is TRBV7-9 and J is TRBJ2-3; 9 bases line up with TRBD2. Losses at the gene ends were 8 bases for V and 6 bases for J; bases not matched to a gene: 9. This CDR3 is 14 amino acids long. In germline, CDR1 is SEHNR, CDR2 FQNEAQ (reference sequence). CDR3 loop: CASRGAGGSDTQYF. In DNA, the CDR3 is TGTGCCAGCCGTGGAGCGGGAGGTTCTGATACGCAGTATTTT.